The source of this T cell receptor beta chain is a study of blood T cell repertoires in COVID-19. Study-wide context: Samples taken during acute and convalescent COVID-19 were collected in the United States, Italy and Spain. PBMCs, B-cell-depleted T cells, or T cells were the source of the cDNA or gDNA that made up the material.

Germline V gene data show CDR1 as MNHEY and CDR2 as SVGAGI. CDR3 length: 14 residues. Trimming pared 6 bases from V and 5 bases from J, leaving 16 bases between. In Seattle, patients joined the study during active infection and were tracked longitudinally. Per the original methods: Reference gene primer amplification yielded estimated nucleated cell counts. Profiling relied on immunoSEQ multiplex PCR, and the TCRdb table lists in-frame clones only, not all of them. V and J calls and clone size are those listed in that table; D and trimming were worked out from the DNA. The sample contains roughly 110,000 clones, 75% to 85% of which appear only once.

This chain uses TRBV6-5 with TRBJ2-5, with D possibly being TRBD2 (6 bases). The TCR was taken from an elderly man with COVID-19, enrolled during active disease. The sequenced material came from peripheral blood. CDR3: CASRERVGWETQYF. CDR3 in DNA: TGTGCCAGCAGAGAGCGGGTGGGCTGGGAGACCCAGTACTTC.